This T cell receptor (beta chain) was identified in a study of identical twins. Germline V gene data show CDR1 as SGHTA and CDR2 as FQGNSA. The length of the CDR3 is 14 residues. With V trimmed by 5 bases and J by 6 bases, 9 bases remained unmatched. This clonotype turned up a few times. The antigen remains undetermined. Broader study findings: Cord blood beta clonotypes present at high abundance carried fewer insertions; no such pattern appeared in memory repertoires. Analyses of zero insertions could be partly confounded by invariant MAIT and iNKT cells.

TCRdb redid the calling of the 5' RACE reads with MiXCR, one entry per CDR3 protein. The table records 350,000 to 450,000 distinct CDR3 sequences, around a sixth of them present only once. The sample was naive T cells sorted from blood. The V gene is TRBV7-2, the J gene TRBJ1-1; 7 positions agree with TRBD1. The TCR was taken from a man aged 50 to 59 in good health. The CDR3 reads CASSRETGLPEAFF. The CDR3 bases are TGTGCCAGCAGCCGAGAGACAGGGCTCCCTGAAGCTTTCTTT. Filled out from reference TRBV7-2 and TRBJ1-1, the complete variable domain reads GAGVSQSPSNKVTEKGKDVELRCDPISGHTALYWYRQSLGQGLEFLIYFQGNSAPDKSGLPSDRFSAERTGGSVSTLTIQRTQQEDSAVYLCASSRETGLPEAFFGQGTRLTVV.